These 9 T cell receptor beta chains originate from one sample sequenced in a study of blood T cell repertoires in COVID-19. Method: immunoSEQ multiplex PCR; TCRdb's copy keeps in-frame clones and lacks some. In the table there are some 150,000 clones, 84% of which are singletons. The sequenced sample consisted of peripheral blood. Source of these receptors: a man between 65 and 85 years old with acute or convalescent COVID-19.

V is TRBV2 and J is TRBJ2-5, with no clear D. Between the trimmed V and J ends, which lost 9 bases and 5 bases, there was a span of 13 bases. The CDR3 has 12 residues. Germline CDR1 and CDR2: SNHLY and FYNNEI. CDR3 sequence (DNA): TGTGCCAGAAACAGTGGTGGCGAGACCCAGTACTTC. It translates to CARNSGGETQYF.

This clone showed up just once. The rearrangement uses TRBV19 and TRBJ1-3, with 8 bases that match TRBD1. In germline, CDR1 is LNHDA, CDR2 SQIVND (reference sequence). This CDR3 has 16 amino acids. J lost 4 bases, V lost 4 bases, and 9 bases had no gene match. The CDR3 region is CASSTGQAFAGNTIYF. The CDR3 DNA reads TGTGCCAGTAGTACGGGACAGGCATTTGCAGGAAACACCATATATTTT.

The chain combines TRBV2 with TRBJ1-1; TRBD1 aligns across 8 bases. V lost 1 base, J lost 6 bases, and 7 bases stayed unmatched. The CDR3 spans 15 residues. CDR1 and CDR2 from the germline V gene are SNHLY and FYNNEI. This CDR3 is CASSEGQGSFAEAFF. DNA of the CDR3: TGTGCCAGCAGTGAAGGACAGGGGTCGTTCGCTGAAGCTTTCTTT.

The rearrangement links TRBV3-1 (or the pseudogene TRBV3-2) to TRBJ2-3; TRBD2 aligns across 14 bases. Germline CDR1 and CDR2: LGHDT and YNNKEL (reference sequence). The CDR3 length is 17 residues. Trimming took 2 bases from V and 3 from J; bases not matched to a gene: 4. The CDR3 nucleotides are TGTGCCAGCAGCCAAAGACTAGCGGGAGGGGGTACAGATACGCAGTATTTT. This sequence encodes CASSQRLAGGGTDTQYF.

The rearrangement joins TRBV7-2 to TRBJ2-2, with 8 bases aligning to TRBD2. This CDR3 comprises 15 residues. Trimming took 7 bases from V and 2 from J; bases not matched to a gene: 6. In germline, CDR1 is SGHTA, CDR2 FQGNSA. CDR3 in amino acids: CASNPGLANTGELFF. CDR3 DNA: TGTGCCAGCAACCCCGGACTAGCAAACACCGGGGAGCTGTTTTTT.

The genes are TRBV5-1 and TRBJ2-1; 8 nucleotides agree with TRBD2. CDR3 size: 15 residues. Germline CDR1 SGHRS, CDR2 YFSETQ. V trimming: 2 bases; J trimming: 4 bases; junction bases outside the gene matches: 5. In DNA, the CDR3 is TGCGCCAGCAGCTTCGAGCGGGGGCCGTACAATGAGCAGTTCTTC. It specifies CASSFERGPYNEQFF.

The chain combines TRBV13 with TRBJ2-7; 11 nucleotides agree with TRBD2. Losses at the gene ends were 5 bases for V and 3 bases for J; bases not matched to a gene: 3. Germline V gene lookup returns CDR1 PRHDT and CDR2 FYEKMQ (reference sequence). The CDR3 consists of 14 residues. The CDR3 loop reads CASSLTSGSYEQYF. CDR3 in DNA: TGTGCCAGCAGCCTCACTAGCGGGAGCTACGAGCAGTACTTC.

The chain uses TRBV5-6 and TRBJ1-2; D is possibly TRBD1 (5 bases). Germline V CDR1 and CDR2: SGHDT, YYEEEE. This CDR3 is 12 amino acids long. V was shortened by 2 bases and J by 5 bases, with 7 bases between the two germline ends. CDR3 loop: CASSFRGYGYTF. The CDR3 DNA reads TGTGCCAGCAGCTTTAGGGGATATGGCTACACCTTC.

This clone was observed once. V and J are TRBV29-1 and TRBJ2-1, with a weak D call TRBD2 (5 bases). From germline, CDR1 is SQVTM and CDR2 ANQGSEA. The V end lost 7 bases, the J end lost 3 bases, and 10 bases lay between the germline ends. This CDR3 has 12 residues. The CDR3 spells CSARLNYNEQFF. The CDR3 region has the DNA TGCAGCGCTAGACTAAACTACAATGAGCAGTTCTTC.